The 16 T cell receptor beta chains below were found in one sample sequenced in a study of cytomegalovirus exposure and HLA in healthy donors. Repertoires were generated with immunoSEQ multiplex PCR, while TCRdb's copy carries only in-frame clones and drops some. The table includes approximately 150,000 clones, around four fifths detected once. Sequenced sample: PBMCs. Receptors originate from a man aged 25 to 40 in good health and CMV-seropositive.

The gene calls are TRBV5-4 and TRBJ2-7; weak D call: TRBD2 (5 bases). V dropped 4 bases and J dropped 3 bases, with 11 bases sitting between them. The CDR3 is 13 amino acids. In germline, CDR1 is SGHNT, CDR2 YYREEE (reference sequence). In DNA form, the CDR3 reads TGTGCCAGCAGCCGAGGGCCGGACTACGAGCAGTACTTC. As protein: CASSRGPDYEQYF.

The rearrangement links TRBV14 to TRBJ1-1, with 9 nucleotides matching TRBD1. J was trimmed by 7 bases and V by 4 bases; bases with no gene match: 7. The CDR3 spans 14 residues. The V gene's germline CDR1 is SGHDN and CDR2 FVKESK. CDR3 DNA sequence: TGTGCCAGCAGCCGACAGGGGGTTAGGGGTGAAGCTTTCTTT. This codes for CASSRQGVRGEAFF. The full variable domain, in which reference TRBV14 and TRBJ1-1 provide the parts outside the CDR3, is EAGVTQFPSHSVIEKGQTVTLRCDPISGHDNLYWYRRVMGKEIKFLLHFVKESKQDESGMPNNRFLAERTGGTYSTLKVQPAELEDSGVYFCASSRQGVRGEAFFGQGTRLTVV.

V usage is TRBV5-4 and J usage is TRBJ2-7, with 11 bases lining up with TRBD1. This CDR3 has 16 amino acids. The V gene end was trimmed by 6 bases and the J gene end by 3 bases; junction bases not matched to a gene: 11. CDR1 and CDR2 (germline): SGHNT, YYREEE (reference sequence). This CDR3 is CASTFGGQGGNYEQYF. The DNA of the CDR3 is TGTGCCAGCACCTTCGGGGGACAGGGGGGAAACTACGAGCAGTACTTC.

CDR3 region: CTSSPIRTGDGYTF. Here the CDR3 DNA reads TGCACCAGCAGCCCGATTAGGACAGGGGATGGCTACACCTTC. V gene TRBV1 combines with J gene TRBJ1-2; TRBD1 is taken as the D call from the table, unchecked against the DNA. TRBV1 corresponds to a pseudogene. The CDR3 loop spans 14 amino acids.

The chain employs TRBV5-1 and TRBJ2-1; 11 nucleotides match TRBD2. Germline V gene data show CDR1 as SGHRS and CDR2 as YFSETQ. The CDR3 is made up of 16 amino acids. Losses at the gene ends were 0 bases for V and 9 bases for J; bases not matched to a gene: 8. The CDR3 is CASSLAETSGVGEQFF. DNA for the CDR3: TGCGCCAGCAGCTTGGCTGAGACTAGCGGGGTTGGTGAGCAGTTCTTC.

The chain joins TRBV27 to TRBJ2-1; 12 bases fit TRBD2. Looked up from germline, CDR1 is MNHEY and CDR2 is SMNVEV (reference sequence). The CDR3 covers 15 residues. The J segment lost 5 bases and the V segment lost 3 bases, leaving 2 bases of the junction unmatched. The CDR3, as DNA: TGTGCCAGCAGTTTGACTAGCGGGGGTCACAATGAGCAGTTCTTC. It encodes CASSLTSGGHNEQFF.

The V call is TRBV30, the J call TRBJ1-1; a weak D match, TRBD1 (6 bases). Germline CDR1 and CDR2: GTSNPN and SVGIG (reference sequence). The germline V and J ends were trimmed by 1 base and 1 base, with 10 bases remaining between them. CDR3 length equals 14 residues. Here the CDR3 reads CAWSERGWNTEAFF. In DNA, the CDR3 is TGTGCCTGGAGTGAGAGGGGGTGGAACACTGAAGCTTTCTTT.

V and J are TRBV29-1 and TRBJ2-2; no clear D gene. The CDR3 spans 13 residues. V was shortened by 4 bases and J by 2 bases, with 8 bases between the two germline ends. Germline V gene sequence: CDR1 SQVTM, CDR2 ANQGSEA. The CDR3 nucleotides read TGCAGCGTTGTGGCTCTTAACACCGGGGAGCTGTTTTTT. Residues: CSVVALNTGELFF.

The chain joins TRBV14 to TRBJ1-3, with D unclear. Germline-derived CDR1 and CDR2 are SGHDN and FVKESK. The CDR3 covers 12 residues. Trimming cost V 7 bases and J 5 bases, with 9 bases left between them. Here the CDR3 reads CASTWRRNTIYF. CDR3 in DNA: TGTGCCAGCACCTGGAGGCGAAACACCATATATTTT.

CDR3 DNA: TGTGCGTCGGGAAGCCAGGCCCCCTACGAGCAGTACTTC. Its translation is CASGSQAPYEQYF. This chain uses TRBV11-2 with TRBJ2-7, with a tentative D call TRBD2 (5 bases). The CDR3 contains 13 residues. Germline CDR1 and CDR2: SGHAT and FQNNGV.

The chain links TRBV7-9 to TRBJ1-1, with D tentatively TRBD1 (6 bases). The V gene lost 5 bases and the J gene lost 5 bases, with 9 bases spanning the gap. This CDR3 region has 12 residues. Germline V gives CDR1 SEHNR, CDR2 FQNEAQ (reference sequence). In nucleotides, the CDR3 is TGTGCCAGCAGCCAACAGGGAACTGAAGCTTTCTTT. Translating gives CASSQQGTEAFF.

The chain recombines TRBV19 with TRBJ1-1; 11 bases agree with TRBD1. There are 18 residues in the CDR3. Germline lookup yields CDR1 LNHDA and CDR2 SQIVND (reference sequence). V trimming: 5 bases; J trimming: 0 bases; junction bases outside the gene matches: 11. The CDR3 bases are TGTGCCAGTAGTCCCTGGGGGACAGGGGGACTCATGAACACTGAAGCTTTCTTT. Translated: CASSPWGTGGLMNTEAFF. The variable domain in full, with the rest retrieved from reference TRBV19 and TRBJ1-1, is DGGITQSPKYLFRKEGQNVTLSCEQNLNHDAMYWYRQDPGQGLRLIYYSQIVNDFQKGDIAEGYSVSREKKESFPLTVTSAQKNPTAFYLCASSPWGTGGLMNTEAFFGQGTRLTVV.

This chain joins TRBV27 and TRBJ2-5; possible D gene TRBD1, 6 bases. The V and J ends lost 8 bases and 5 bases respectively, with 12 bases between them. The CDR3 runs 12 residues. Germline loops: CDR1 MNHEY, CDR2 SMNVEV (reference sequence). CDR3 loop: CASSTGSETQYF. The CDR3 region has the DNA TGTGCCAGCTCCACAGGGTCGGAGACCCAGTACTTC.

The chain recombines TRBV9 with TRBJ2-3, with 9 nucleotides matching TRBD2. This CDR3 has 17 residues. Germline V gene data show CDR1 as SGDLS and CDR2 as YYNGEE. V lost 0 bases and J lost 4; bases outside the gene matches: 9. CDR3 DNA: TGTGCCAGCAGCGTAGGTTTCCGCGGGGGGGACGCAGATACGCAGTATTTT. It codes for CASSVGFRGGDADTQYF.

This clone turned up a few times. The rearrangement links TRBV2 to TRBJ1-5; a possible D gene is TRBD1 (6 bases). The CDR3 consists of 15 residues. The germline gives CDR1 SNHLY, CDR2 FYNNEI. The V end lost 4 bases, the J end lost 3 bases, and 13 bases lay between the germline ends. This CDR3 is CASSATGGYNQPQHF. CDR3 bases: TGTGCCAGCAGTGCGACAGGCGGGTACAATCAGCCCCAGCATTTT.

The chain carries TRBV7-2 and TRBJ2-2; D call uncertain. In germline, CDR1 is SGHTA, CDR2 FQGNSA. Trimming removed 5 bases from V and 8 bases from J, with 6 bases in between. The length of the CDR3 is 11 residues. In DNA, the CDR3 is TGTGCCAGCAGCCAAGAGGGGGAGCTGTTTTTT. It is translated as CASSQEGELFF.